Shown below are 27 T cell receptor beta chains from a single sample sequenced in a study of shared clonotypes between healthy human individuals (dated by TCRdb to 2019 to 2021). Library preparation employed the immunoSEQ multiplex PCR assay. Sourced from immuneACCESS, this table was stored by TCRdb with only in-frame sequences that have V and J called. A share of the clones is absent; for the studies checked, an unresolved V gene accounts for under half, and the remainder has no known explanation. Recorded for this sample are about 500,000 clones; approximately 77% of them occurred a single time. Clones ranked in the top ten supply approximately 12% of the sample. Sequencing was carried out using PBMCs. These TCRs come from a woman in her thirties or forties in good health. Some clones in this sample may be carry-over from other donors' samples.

CDR3 bases: TGTGCCAGCAGCTTAGCTCGGGATCAAGAGACCCAGTACTTC. Amino acids: CASSLARDQETQYF. V and J are TRBV7-9 and TRBJ2-5; perhaps TRBD2 as D (5 bases). V was pared by 0 bases and J by 2 bases, with 7 bases between. The CDR3 length is 14 residues. In germline, CDR1 is SEHNR, CDR2 FQNEAQ (reference sequence).

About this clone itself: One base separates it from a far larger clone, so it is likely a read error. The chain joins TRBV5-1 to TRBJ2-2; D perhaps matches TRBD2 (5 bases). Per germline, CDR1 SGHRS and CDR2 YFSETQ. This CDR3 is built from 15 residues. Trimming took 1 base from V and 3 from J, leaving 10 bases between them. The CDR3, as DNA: TGCGCCAGCAGCTTGATGTCCGGGGACACCGGGGAGCTGTTTTTT. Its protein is CASSLMSGDTGELFF.

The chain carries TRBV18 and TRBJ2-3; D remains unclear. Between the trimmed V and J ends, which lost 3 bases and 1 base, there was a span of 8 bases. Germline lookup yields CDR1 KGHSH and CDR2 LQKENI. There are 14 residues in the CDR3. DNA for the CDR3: TGTGCCAGCTCACCGGCGCAACGCACAGATACGCAGTATTTT. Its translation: CASSPAQRTDTQYF.

The CDR3 sequence: CASSAGGLADRTDTQYF. For the CDR3, the DNA is TGCGCCAGCAGCGCAGGGGGACTAGCGGATCGCACAGATACGCAGTATTTT. The chain joins TRBV5-1 to TRBJ2-3, with 11 bases fitting TRBD2. This CDR3 comprises 17 residues. CDR1 SGHRS and CDR2 YFSETQ come from the germline V gene. The V gene end was trimmed by 4 bases and the J gene end by 1 base; junction bases not matched to a gene: 8.

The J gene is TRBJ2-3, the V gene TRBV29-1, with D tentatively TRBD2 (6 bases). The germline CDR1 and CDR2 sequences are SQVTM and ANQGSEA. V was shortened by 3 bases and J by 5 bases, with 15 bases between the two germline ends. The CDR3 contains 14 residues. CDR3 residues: CSVDRGGVVDTQYF. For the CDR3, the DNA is TGCAGCGTTGATCGAGGAGGGGTGGTAGATACGCAGTATTTT.

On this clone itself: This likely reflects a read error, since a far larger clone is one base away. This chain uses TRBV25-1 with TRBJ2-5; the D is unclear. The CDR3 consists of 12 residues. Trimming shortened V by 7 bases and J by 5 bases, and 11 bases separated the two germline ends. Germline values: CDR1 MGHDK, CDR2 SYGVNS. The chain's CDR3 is CASITVGETQYF. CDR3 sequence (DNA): TGTGCCAGCATTACCGTCGGGGAGACCCAGTACTTC.

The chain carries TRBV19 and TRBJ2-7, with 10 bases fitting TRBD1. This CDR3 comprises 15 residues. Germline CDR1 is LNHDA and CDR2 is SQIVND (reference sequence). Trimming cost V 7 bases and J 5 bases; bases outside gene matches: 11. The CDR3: CASTPGRTGGDEQYF. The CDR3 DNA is TGTGCCAGTACCCCTGGGCGGACAGGGGGAGACGAGCAGTACTTC.

Written as DNA, the CDR3 is TGTGCCATCAGTGAGGGGACAGCGAATCAGCCCCAGCATTTT. The encoded protein is CAISEGTANQPQHF. V and J are TRBV10-3 and TRBJ1-5; 7 bases agree with TRBD1. The germline V gene encodes CDR1 ENHRY and CDR2 SYGVKD. CDR3 length equals 14 residues. V was clipped by 2 bases and J by 4 bases; unmatched bases: 2.

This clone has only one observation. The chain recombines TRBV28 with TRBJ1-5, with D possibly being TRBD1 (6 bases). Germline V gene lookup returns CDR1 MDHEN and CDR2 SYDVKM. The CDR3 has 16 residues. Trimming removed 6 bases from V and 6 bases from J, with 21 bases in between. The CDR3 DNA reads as TGTGCCAGCAGCCACGGGGGCAGGGTGGTTGGTCAGCCCCAGCATTTT. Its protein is CASSHGGRVVGQPQHF.

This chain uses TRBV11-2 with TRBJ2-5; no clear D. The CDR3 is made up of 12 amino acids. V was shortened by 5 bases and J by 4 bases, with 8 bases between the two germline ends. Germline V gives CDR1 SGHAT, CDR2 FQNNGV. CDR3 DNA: TGTGCCAGCAGCCAAGGCAGAGAGACCCAGTACTTC. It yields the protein CASSQGRETQYF.

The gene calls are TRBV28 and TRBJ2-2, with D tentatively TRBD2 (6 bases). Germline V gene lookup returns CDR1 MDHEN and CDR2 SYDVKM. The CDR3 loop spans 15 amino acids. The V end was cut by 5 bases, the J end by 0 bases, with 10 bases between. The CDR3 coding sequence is TGTGCCAGCAGTGTTAGCGGAACGAACACCGGGGAGCTGTTTTTT. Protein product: CASSVSGTNTGELFF.

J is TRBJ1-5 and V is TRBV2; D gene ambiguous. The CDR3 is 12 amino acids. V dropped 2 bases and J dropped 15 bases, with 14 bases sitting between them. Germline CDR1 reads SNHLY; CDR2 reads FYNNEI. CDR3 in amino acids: CASSESRDRVHF. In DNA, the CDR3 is TGTGCCAGCAGTGAATCGAGGGATCGGGTGCATTTT.

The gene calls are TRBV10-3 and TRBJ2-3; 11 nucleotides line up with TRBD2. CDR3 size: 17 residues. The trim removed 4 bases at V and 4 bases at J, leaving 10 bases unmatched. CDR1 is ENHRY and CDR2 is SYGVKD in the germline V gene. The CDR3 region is CAISGSGLADVADTQYF. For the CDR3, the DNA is TGTGCCATCAGTGGGTCGGGACTAGCGGACGTGGCAGATACGCAGTATTTT.

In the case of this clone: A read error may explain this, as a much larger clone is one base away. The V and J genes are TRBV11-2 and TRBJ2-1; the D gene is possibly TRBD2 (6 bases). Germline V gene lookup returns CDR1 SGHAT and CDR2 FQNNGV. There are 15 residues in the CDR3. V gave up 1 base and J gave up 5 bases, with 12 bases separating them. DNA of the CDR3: TGTGCCAGCAGCTTAGGTGGGGGGTCCCACAATGAGCAGTTCTTC. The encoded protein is CASSLGGGSHNEQFF.

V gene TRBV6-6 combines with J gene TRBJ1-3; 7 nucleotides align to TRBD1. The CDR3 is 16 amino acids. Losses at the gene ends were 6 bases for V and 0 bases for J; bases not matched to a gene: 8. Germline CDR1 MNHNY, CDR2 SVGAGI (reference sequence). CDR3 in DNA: TGTGCCAGCAGCTTCTTACAGGGGTACTCTGGAAACACCATATATTTT. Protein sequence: CASSFLQGYSGNTIYF.

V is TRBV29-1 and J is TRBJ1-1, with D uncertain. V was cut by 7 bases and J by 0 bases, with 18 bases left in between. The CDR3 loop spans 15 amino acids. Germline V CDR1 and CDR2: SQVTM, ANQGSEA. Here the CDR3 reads CSAALDVFMNTEAFF. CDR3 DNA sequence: TGCAGCGCAGCTCTGGACGTTTTCATGAACACTGAAGCTTTCTTT.

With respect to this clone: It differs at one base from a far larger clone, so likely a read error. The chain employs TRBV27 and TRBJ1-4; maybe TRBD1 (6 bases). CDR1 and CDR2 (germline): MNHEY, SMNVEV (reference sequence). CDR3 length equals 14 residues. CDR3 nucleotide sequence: TGTGCCAGCAGCCTCGGGGGGGGCGGGGAAAGACTGTTTTTT. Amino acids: CASSLGGGGERLFF.

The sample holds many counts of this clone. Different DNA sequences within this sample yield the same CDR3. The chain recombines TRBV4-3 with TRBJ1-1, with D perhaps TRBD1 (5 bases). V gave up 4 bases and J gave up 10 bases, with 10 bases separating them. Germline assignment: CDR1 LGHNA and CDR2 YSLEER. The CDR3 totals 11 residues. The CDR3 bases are TGCGCCAGCAGCCCCGGGGGGAGAGCTTTCTTT. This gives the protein CASSPGGRAFF.

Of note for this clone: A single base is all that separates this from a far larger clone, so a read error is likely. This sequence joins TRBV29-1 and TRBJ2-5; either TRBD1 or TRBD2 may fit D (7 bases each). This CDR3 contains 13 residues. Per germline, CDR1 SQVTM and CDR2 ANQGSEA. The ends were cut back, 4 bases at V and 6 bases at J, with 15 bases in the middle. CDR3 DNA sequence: TGCAGCGTTGCAACAGGGGAGGGGAAGACCCAGTACTTC. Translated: CSVATGEGKTQYF.

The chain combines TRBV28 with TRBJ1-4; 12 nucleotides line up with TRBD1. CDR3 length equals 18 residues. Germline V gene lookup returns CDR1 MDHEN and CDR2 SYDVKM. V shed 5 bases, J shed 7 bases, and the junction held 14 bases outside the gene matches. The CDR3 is CASSPPGQGAGGVEKLFF. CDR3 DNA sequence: TGTGCCAGCAGTCCTCCGGGACAGGGGGCAGGAGGCGTTGAAAAACTGTTTTTT.

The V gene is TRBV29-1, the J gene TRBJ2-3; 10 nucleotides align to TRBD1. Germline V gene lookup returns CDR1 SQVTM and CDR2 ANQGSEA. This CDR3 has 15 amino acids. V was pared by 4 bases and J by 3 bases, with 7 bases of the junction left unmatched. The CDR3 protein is CSVGQGQGRTDTQYF. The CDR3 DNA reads TGCAGCGTTGGGCAGGGACAGGGGAGGACAGATACGCAGTATTTT.

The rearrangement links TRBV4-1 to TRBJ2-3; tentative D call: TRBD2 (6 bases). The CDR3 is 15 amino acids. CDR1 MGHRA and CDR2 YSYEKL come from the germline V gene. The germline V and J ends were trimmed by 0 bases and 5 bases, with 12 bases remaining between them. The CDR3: CASSQEGRPQDTQYF. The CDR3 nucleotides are TGCGCCAGCAGCCAAGAGGGGAGGCCGCAAGATACGCAGTATTTT.

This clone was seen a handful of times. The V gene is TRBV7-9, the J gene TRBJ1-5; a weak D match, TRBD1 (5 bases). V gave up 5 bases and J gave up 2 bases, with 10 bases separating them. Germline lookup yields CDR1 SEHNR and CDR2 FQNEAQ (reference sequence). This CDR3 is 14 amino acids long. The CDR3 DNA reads TGTGCCAGCAGCCCGGGGGATGGCAATCAGCCCCAGCATTTT. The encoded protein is CASSPGDGNQPQHF.

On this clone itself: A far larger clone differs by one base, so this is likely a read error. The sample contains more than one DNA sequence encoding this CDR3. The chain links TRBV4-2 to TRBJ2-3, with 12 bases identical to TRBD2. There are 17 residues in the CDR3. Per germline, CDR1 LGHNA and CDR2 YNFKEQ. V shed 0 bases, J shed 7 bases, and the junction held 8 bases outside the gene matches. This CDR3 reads CASSQDTSGRLVNTQYF. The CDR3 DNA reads TGTGCCAGCAGCCAAGATACTAGCGGGAGGTTGGTGAATACGCAGTATTTT.

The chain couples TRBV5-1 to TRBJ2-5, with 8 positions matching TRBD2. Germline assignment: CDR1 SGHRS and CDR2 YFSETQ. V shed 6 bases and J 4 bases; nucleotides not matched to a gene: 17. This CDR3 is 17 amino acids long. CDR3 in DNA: TGCGCCAGCAAAGACCCCCGAAGTGGAGCGGGAGTAGAGACCCAGTACTTC. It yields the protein CASKDPRSGAGVETQYF.

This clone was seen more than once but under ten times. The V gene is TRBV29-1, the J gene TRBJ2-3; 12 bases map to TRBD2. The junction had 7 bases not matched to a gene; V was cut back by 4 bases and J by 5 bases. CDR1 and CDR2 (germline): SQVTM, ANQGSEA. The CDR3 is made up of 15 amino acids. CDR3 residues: CSVAITLAGGDTQYF. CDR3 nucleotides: TGCAGCGTTGCCATTACACTAGCGGGAGGAGATACGCAGTATTTT.

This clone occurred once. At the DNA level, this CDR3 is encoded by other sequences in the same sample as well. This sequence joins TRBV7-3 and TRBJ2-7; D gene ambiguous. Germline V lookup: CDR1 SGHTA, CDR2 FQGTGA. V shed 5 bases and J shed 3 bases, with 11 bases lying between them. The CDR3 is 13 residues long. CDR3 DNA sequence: TGTGCCAGCAGCCCCGGACCCCACTACGAGCAGTACTTC. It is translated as CASSPGPHYEQYF.